This T cell receptor (beta chain) was found in a study of T cell changes during pregnancy in multiple sclerosis. Profiling relied on immunoSEQ multiplex PCR, and the TCRdb table lists in-frame clones only, not all of them. Of 35,000 to 50,000 clones in the sample, roughly nine tenths are singletons; the top ten hold about 1%. This CDR3 contains 16 residues. V was pared by 2 bases and J by 0 bases, with 11 bases between. This material consisted of CD4+ T cells from peripheral blood mononuclear cells, taken after pregnancy. The chain is built from TRBV23-1 and TRBJ2-4; maybe TRBD1 (5 bases). TRBV23-1 is sorted into the ORF group, with uncertain function. The clonotype comes from a female donor with multiple sclerosis, enrolled in a pregnancy study. CDR3 in amino acids: CASSQGQELAKNIQYF. The CDR3 DNA is TGCGCCAGCAGTCAAGGACAAGAACTAGCCAAAAACATTCAGTACTTC.